This T cell receptor (beta chain) stems from a study of CD8+ T cells in alopecia areata. About the research overall: Tofacitinib continued for 6 to 18 months and was then withheld for 6 months. Study conclusions and caveats: More clonal than normal scalp was lesional scalp, particularly alopecia totalis/universalis. For patients receiving tofacitinib, scalp clonality and expanded CD8+ clones among the top 100 significantly decreased.

Treatment meaning: oral pan-JAK inhibitor, 5-10 mg twice daily. Researchers gathered lesional scalp punch biopsies and peripheral blood from patients with alopecia areata. This clone was recorded a few times. Its antigen is not known. The germline V and J ends were trimmed by 5 bases and 5 bases, with 15 bases remaining between them. The CDR3 spans 15 residues. The germline V gene encodes CDR1 MDHEN and CDR2 SYDVKM. RNA was isolated and reverse transcribed to cDNA, the sequencing template. Produced via immunoSEQ multiplex PCR; TCRdb's table is partial and in-frame only. There are 3,500 to 5,500 clones in the sample; more than 50% occur only once, and 11% lies in the top ten.

The clonotype was recovered from a human donor with alopecia areata. V gene TRBV28 combines with J gene TRBJ2-2; possibly TRBD1 for D (6 bases). Specimen: skin, collected between weeks 36 and 40, from a patient treated with tofacitinib. The DNA for the CDR3 is TGTGCCAGCAGTCCGGGATCGCAGGGGACCGGGGAGCTGTTTTTT. As protein: CASSPGSQGTGELFF.